The following is a T cell receptor (beta chain) sequence with its context. Its antigen is still unknown. This sample stems from a study of CD8 T cells in Susac syndrome. Background on the study: Among sequenced Susac syndrome patients, over 5 had active disease and 8 or 9 were in remission.

Overall study findings and caveats: The CD4+ T cell repertoires of Susac syndrome were found to show no clonal expansion.

Random hexamers were used to reverse transcribe the RNA input (roughly 0.5 to 1 ug). TCRdb re-analysed the immunoSEQ multiplex PCR reads in MiXCR, keeping a single row per CDR3 protein. This sample carries under 200,000 distinct CDR3 sequences, roughly 94% of them seen once, and the ten largest clones take 0.12%. The CDR3 is made up of 13 amino acids. Germline V gives CDR1 SGHAT, CDR2 FQNNGV. Between the trimmed V and J ends, which lost 5 bases and 7 bases, there was a span of 14 bases. Sequencing of TCR beta was performed on blood CD8+ and CD4+ T cells. This clonotype was obtained from a human donor with Susac syndrome. The chain is built from TRBV11-2 and TRBJ1-1, with TRBD1 as a possible D gene (5 bases). Sequencing was carried out using CD4+ T cells from PBMCs. The CDR3 spells CASSVRDGHEAFF. CDR3 DNA: TGTGCCAGCAGCGTCCGGGACGGCCATGAAGCTTTCTTT.